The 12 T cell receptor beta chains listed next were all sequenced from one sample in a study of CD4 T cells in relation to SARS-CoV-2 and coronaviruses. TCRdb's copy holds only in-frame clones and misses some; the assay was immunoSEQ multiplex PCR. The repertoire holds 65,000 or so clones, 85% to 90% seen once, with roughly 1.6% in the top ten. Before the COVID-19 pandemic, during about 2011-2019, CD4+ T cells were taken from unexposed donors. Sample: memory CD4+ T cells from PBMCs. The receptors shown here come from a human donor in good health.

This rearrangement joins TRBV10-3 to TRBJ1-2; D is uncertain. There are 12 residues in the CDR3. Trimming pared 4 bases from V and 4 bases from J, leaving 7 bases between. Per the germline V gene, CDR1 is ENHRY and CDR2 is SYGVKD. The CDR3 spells CAISGATYGYTF. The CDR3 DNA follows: TGTGCCATCAGTGGGGCCACCTATGGCTACACCTTC.

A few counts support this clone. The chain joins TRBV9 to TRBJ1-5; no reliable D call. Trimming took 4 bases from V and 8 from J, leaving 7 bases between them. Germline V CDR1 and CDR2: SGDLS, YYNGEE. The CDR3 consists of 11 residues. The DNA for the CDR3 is TGTGCCAGCAGCCTTCGGGAGCCCCAGCATTTT. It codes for CASSLREPQHF.

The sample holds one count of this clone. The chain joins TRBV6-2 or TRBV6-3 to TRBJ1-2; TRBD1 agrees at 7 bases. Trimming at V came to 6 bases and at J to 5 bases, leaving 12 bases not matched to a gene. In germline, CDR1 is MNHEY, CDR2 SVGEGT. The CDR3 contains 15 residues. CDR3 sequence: CASSRPGTATYGYTF. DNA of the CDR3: TGTGCCAGCAGCAGACCCGGGACAGCAACTTATGGCTACACCTTC.

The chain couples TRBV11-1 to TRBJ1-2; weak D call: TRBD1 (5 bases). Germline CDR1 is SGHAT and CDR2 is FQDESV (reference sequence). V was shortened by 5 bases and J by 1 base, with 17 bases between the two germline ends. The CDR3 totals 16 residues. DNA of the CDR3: TGTGCCAGCAGCCCCCGAGACAGTCTCCTTAACTATGGCTACACCTTC. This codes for CASSPRDSLLNYGYTF.

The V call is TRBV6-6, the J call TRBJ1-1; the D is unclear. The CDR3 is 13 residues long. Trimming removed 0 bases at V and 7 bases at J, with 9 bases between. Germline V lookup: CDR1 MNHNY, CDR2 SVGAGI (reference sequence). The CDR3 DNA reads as TGTGCCAGCAGTTACTCGAGATACCTTGAAGCTTTCTTT. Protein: CASSYSRYLEAFF.

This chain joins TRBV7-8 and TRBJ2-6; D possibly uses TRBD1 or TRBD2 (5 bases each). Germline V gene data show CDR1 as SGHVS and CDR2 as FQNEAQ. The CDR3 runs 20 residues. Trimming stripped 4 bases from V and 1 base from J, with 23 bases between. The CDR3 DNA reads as TGTGCCAGCAGCTCTTTCTCCGGGGCCTACCAGCTTTCTGGGGCCAACGTCCTGACTTTC. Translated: CASSSFSGAYQLSGANVLTF.

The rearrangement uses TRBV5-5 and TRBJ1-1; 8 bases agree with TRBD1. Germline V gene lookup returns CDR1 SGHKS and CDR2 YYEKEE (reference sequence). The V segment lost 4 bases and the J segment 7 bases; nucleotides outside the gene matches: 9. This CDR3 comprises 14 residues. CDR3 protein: CASSAYRGGIEAFF. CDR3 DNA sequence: TGTGCCAGCAGCGCCTACAGGGGGGGGATTGAAGCTTTCTTT.

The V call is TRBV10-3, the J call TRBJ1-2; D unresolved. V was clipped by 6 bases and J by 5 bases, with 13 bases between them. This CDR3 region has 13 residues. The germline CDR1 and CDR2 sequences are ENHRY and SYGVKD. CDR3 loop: CAISLDGGYGYTF. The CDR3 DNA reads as TGTGCCATCAGCCTGGACGGAGGGTATGGCTACACCTTC.

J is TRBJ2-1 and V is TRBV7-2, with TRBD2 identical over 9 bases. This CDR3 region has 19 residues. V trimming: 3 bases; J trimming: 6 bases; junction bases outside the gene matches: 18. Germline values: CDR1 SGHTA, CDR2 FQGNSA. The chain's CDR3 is CASSFYPGLSGGSLNEQFF. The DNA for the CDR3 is TGTGCCAGCAGCTTCTATCCGGGCCTTAGCGGGGGCTCCCTCAATGAGCAGTTCTTC.

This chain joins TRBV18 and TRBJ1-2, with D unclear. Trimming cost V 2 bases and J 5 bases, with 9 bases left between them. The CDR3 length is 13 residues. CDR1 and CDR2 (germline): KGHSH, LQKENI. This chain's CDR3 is CASSPSLEYGYTF. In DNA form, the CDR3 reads TGTGCCAGCTCACCAAGTCTGGAATATGGCTACACCTTC.

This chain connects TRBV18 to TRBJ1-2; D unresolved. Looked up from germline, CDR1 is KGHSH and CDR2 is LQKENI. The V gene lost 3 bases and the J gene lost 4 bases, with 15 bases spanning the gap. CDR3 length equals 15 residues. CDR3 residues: CASSPRQARSYGYTF. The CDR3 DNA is TGTGCCAGCTCACCCCGGCAGGCCCGATCCTATGGCTACACCTTC. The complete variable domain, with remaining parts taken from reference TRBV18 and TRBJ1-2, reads NAGVMQNPRHLVRRRGQEARLRCSPMKGHSHVYWYRQLPEEGLKFMVYLQKENIIDESGMPKERFSAEFPKEGPSILRIQQVVRGDSAAYFCASSPRQARSYGYTFGSGTRLTVV.

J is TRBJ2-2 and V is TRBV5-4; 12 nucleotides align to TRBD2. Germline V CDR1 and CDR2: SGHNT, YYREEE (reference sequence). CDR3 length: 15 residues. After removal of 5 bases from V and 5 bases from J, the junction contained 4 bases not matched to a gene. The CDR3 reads CASRLAGGRTGELFF. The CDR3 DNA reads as TGTGCCAGCAGACTAGCGGGAGGTCGTACCGGGGAGCTGTTTTTT.